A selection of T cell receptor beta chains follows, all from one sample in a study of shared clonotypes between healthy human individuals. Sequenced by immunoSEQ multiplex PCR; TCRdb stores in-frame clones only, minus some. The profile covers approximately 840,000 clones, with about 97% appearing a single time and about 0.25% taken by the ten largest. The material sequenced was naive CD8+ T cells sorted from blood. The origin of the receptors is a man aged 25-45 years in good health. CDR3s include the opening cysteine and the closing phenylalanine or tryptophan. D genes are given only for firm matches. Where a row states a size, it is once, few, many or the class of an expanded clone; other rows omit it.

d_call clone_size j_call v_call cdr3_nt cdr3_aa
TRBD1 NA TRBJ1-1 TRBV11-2 TGTGCCAGCAGCCCAGCAGGGGGCGATTATGAAGCTTTCTTT CASSPAGGDYEAFF
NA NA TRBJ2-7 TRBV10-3 TGTGCCATCAAGACGATTACCTACGAGCAGTACTTC CAIKTITYEQYF
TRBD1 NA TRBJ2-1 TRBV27 TGTGCCAGCAGTTACAGGGGACCCTTCAATGAGCAGTTCTTC CASSYRGPFNEQFF
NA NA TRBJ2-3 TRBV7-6 TGTGCCAGCAGCTTAAAGGGAGGCACAGATACGCAGTATTTT CASSLKGGTDTQYF
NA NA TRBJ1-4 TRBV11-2 TGTGCCAGCAGCTTAGAGGGTGAAAAACTGTTTTTT CASSLEGEKLFF
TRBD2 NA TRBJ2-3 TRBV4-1 TGCGCCAGCAGCCTACTAGCGGGAGCCACAGATACGCAGTATTTT CASSLLAGATDTQYF
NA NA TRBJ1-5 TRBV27 TGTGCCAGCAGTCCCACCGCAACGTGGCCCCAGCATTTT CASSPTATWPQHF
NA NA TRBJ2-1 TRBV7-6 TGTGCCAGCAGCTTGAGTGGGGGATACAATGAGCAGTTCTTC CASSLSGGYNEQFF
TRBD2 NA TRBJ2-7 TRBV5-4 TGTGCCAGCAGCTTTAGCGGGGCCTCCTACGAGCAGTACTTC CASSFSGASYEQYF
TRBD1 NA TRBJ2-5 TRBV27 TGTGCCAGCAGTTTTTTCGGGACAGGGGAGACCCAATACTTC CASSFFGTGETQYF
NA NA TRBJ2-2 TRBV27 TGTGCCAGCAGTTTATGGGGCGGGGAGCTGTTTTTT CASSLWGGELFF
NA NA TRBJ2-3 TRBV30 TGTGCCTGGAGTGTAGGCACCAACACAGATACGCAGTATTTT CAWSVGTNTDTQYF
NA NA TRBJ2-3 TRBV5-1 TGCGCCAGCGGGACGAACACAGATACGCAGTATTTT CASGTNTDTQYF
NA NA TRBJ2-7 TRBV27 TGTGCCAGCAGTTTATTACAGCCACAATACGAGCAGTACTTC CASSLLQPQYEQYF
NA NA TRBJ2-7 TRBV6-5 TGTGCCAGCAGTTACTCGGACACAGCCTACGAGCAGTACTTC CASSYSDTAYEQYF
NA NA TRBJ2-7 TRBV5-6 TGTGCCAGCAGCTTGGAGGGGGGCTCCTACGAGCAGTACTTC CASSLEGGSYEQYF
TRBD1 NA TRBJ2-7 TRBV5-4 TGTGCCAGCAGACCGGGACAGGGGTCCCCCGAGCAGTACTTC CASRPGQGSPEQYF
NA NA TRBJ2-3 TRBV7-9 TGTGCCAGCAGCTTGTCCAGGCCCGATACGCAGTATTTT CASSLSRPDTQYF
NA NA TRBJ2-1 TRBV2 TGTGCCAGCGGGAGAGACCGAGGGGGGAAGGACAATGAGCAGTTCTTC CASGRDRGGKDNEQFF
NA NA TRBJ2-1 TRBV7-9 TGTGCCAGCAGCCCCTCCCATGGAGTTCAGTGGTTGACCAATGAGCAGTTCTTC CASSPSHGVQWLTNEQFF
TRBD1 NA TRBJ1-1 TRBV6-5 TGTGCCAGCAGTTACTCCTCTACAGGGGGCCTTGCTGAAGCTTTCTTT CASSYSSTGGLAEAFF
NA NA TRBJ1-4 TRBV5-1 TGCGCCAGCAGGGGCAGCAGTAATGAAAAACTGTTTTTT CASRGSSNEKLFF
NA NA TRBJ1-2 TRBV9 TGTGCCACGAGGCGGGGGCTTGGCTACACCTTC CATRRGLGYTF
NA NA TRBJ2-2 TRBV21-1 TGTGCCAGCAGCAACACCGGGACTAGCGAGAACACCGGGGAGCTGTTTTTT CASSNTGTSENTGELFF
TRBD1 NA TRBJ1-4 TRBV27 TGTGCCAGCAGTCCGCCCAGGGGGGAATCTTCTGCAAAACTGTTTTTT CASSPPRGESSAKLFF
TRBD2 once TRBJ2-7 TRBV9 TGTGCCAGCAGCCCTCGGACTAGCGACTACGAGCAGTACTTC CASSPRTSDYEQYF
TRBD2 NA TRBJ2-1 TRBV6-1 TGTGCCAGCAGTGACGCAAGACTAGCGTATTACAATGAGCAGTTCTTC CASSDARLAYYNEQFF
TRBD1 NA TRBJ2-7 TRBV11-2 TGTGCCAGCAGCCTAGGAACAGGGGGCTACGAGCAGTACTTC CASSLGTGGYEQYF
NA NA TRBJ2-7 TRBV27 TGTGCCAGCAGTTATAGGTCCCCCTACGAGCAGTACTTC CASSYRSPYEQYF
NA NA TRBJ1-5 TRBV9 TGTGCCAGCAGCCCAGGACCGATTAGCAATCAGCCCCAGCATTTT CASSPGPISNQPQHF
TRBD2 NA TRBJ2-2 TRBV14 TGTGCCAGCAGCCAAGAGGGGGAGGGCCGTTTCACCGGGGAGCTGTTTTTT CASSQEGEGRFTGELFF
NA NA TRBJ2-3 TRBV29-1 TGCAGCGTTGTGGGAGCTCGTGGCACAGATACGCAGTATTTT CSVVGARGTDTQYF
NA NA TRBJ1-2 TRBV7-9 TGTGCCAGCAGCTTAGCTTGGACAGACTATGGCTACACCTTC CASSLAWTDYGYTF
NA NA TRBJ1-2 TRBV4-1 TGCGCCAGCAGCCAAGACGTGGGCGTGGCACCTAACTATGGCTACACCTTC CASSQDVGVAPNYGYTF
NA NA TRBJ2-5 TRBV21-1 TGTGCCAGCAGCCGCAACTTTTCGACCCTGGCAAGTCAAGAGACCCAGTACTTC CASSRNFSTLASQETQYF
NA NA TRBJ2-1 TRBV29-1 TGCAGCGTTGAGGGGGGAGAGAGGCACAATGAGCAGTTCTTC CSVEGGERHNEQFF
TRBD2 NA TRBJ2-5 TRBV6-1 TGTGCCAGCAGGGAGGGACTAGCGGGAGTGGAGACCCAGTACTTC CASREGLAGVETQYF
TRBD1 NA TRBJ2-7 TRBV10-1 TGCGCCAGCAGTCCGGACAGGGGGAGGTACGAGCAGTACTTC CASSPDRGRYEQYF
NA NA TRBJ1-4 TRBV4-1 TGCGCCAGCAGCCATTTTTGGGGAACAACTAATGAAAAACTGTTTTTT CASSHFWGTTNEKLFF
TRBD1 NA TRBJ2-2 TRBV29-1 TGCAGCGGGGACAGAAGGACCGGGGAGCTGTTTTTT CSGDRRTGELFF
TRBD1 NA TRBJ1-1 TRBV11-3 TGTGCCAGCAGCGAACAGGGGGCGCGGACTGAAGCTTTCTTT CASSEQGARTEAFF
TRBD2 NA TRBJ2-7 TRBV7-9 TGTGCCAGCAGCTCACCTGGGCTAGCGGGAGTTTCCTACGAGCAGTACTTC CASSSPGLAGVSYEQYF
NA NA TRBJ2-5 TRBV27 TGTGCCAGCAGTTTATCCGCCGGTAATAGAGGACAGTACTTC CASSLSAGNRGQYF
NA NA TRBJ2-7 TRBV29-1 TGCAGCGTTGTAGGGGGGCCCCCGAACTACGAGCAGTACTTC CSVVGGPPNYEQYF
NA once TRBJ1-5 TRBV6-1 TGTGCCAGCAGTGAAGAAGGGGTGACGCGCAATCAGCCCCAGCATTTT CASSEEGVTRNQPQHF
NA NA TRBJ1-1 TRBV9 TGTGCCAGCAGCCTTACGAAGGGGAGCACTGAAGCTTTCTTT CASSLTKGSTEAFF
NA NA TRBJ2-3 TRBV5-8 TGTGCCAGCAGCTTGATCGAGGCCACAGATACGCAGTATTTT CASSLIEATDTQYF
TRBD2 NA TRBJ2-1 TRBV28 TGTGCCAGCAGTCCTAGCGGCCTATGGTACAATGAGCAGTTCTTC CASSPSGLWYNEQFF
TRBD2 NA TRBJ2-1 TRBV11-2 TGTGCCAGCAGCTTCATTTGGGCGGGAGAGGAGGAGCAGTTCTTC CASSFIWAGEEEQFF
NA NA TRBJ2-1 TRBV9 TGTGCCAGCAGCGTAATAGAGTCTGCTAGCTACAATGAGCAGTTCTTC CASSVIESASYNEQFF
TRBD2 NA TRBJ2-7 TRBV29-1 TGCAGCCCGTGGCGGGAGCACCCCTACGAGCAGTACTTC CSPWREHPYEQYF
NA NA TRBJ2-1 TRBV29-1 TGCAGCGTTGATGGGACTGGGATGGGCCATGAGCAGTTCTTC CSVDGTGMGHEQFF
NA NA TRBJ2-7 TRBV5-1 TGCGCCAGCAGCTTCGGGATGGGGTTCGAGCAGTACTTC CASSFGMGFEQYF
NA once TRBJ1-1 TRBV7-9 TGTGCCAGCAGCCTCGGGGCCTACCCCAACACTGAAGCTTTCTTT CASSLGAYPNTEAFF